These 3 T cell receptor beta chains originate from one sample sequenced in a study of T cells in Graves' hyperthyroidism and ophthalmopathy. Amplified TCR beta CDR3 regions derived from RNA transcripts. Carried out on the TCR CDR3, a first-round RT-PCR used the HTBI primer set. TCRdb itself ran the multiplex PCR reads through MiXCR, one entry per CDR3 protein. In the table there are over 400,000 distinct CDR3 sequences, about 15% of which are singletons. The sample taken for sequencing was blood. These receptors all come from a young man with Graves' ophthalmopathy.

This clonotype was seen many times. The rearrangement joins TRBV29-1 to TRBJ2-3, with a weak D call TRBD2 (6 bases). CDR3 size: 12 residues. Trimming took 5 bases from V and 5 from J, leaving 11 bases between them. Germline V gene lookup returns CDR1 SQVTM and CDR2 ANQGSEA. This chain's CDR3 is CSVLRGGDTQYF. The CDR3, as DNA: TGCAGCGTTTTGAGGGGAGGAGATACGCAGTATTTT.

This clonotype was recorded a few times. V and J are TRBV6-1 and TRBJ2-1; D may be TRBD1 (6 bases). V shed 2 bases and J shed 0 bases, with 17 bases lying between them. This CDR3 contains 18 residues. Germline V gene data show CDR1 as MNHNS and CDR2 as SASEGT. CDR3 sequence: CASSESPLARGSYNEQFF. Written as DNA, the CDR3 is TGTGCCAGCAGTGAAAGCCCCCTCGCCAGGGGCTCCTACAATGAGCAGTTCTTC.

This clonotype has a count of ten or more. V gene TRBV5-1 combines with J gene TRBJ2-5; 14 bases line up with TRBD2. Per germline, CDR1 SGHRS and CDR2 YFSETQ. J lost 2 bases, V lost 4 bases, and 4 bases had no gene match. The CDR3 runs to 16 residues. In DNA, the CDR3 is TGCGCCAGCAGCCTGGGACTAGCGGGGGATCAAGAGACCCAGTACTTC. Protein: CASSLGLAGDQETQYF.